The 8 T cell receptor beta chains presented below share a single source sample, sequenced in a study of blood T cell repertoires in COVID-19. The table came from immunoSEQ multiplex PCR; TCRdb's copy has only in-frame clones and leaves some out. The sample includes about 400,000 clones, nearly 90% of them seen just once. Sample: PBMCs or T cells enriched from blood (not recorded which). All receptors derive from a woman aged 30 to 39 who had recovered from COVID-19.

The J gene is TRBJ1-2, the V gene TRBV18, with TRBD1 matching over 10 bases. Per germline, CDR1 KGHSH and CDR2 LQKENI. With 5 bases clipped from V and 3 bases from J, the junction kept 9 bases outside the gene matches. This CDR3 contains 16 residues. Written as DNA, the CDR3 is TGTGCCAGCTCAACGACAGGGGGCGCGGGTGACTATGGCTACACCTTC. This codes for CASSTTGGAGDYGYTF.

The rearrangement joins TRBV4-3 to TRBJ1-5; TRBD1 agrees at 8 bases. V shed 0 bases and J 4 bases; nucleotides not matched to a gene: 5. This CDR3 spans 16 amino acids. Germline CDR1 LGHNA, CDR2 YSLEER. CDR3: CASSQDGGQGNQPQHF. The CDR3 coding sequence is TGCGCCAGCAGCCAAGATGGTGGACAGGGAAATCAGCCCCAGCATTTT.

For this clone: At the DNA level, this CDR3 is encoded by other sequences in the same sample as well. The CDR3 bases are TGCAGCGTAGGGGGTGGCACAGATACGCAGTATTTT. Its translation is CSVGGGTDTQYF. This chain uses TRBV29-1 with TRBJ2-3; the D gene is possibly TRBD1 (6 bases). The V end lost 6 bases, the J end lost 1 base, and 8 bases lay between the germline ends. The CDR3 is made up of 12 amino acids. Germline V gene data show CDR1 as SQVTM and CDR2 as ANQGSEA.

J is TRBJ1-1 and V is TRBV29-1; TRBD1 agrees at 10 bases. V lost 4 bases, J lost 4 bases, and 6 bases stayed unmatched. This CDR3 spans 14 amino acids. The germline V gene encodes CDR1 SQVTM and CDR2 ANQGSEA. CDR3 sequence reads: CSVGRTGGGTEAFF. In nucleotides, the CDR3 is TGCAGCGTTGGACGGACAGGGGGTGGCACTGAAGCTTTCTTT.

This clone has only a few counts. J is TRBJ1-6 and V is TRBV27; possibly TRBD1 for D (5 bases). This CDR3 has 12 amino acids. Germline lookup yields CDR1 MNHEY and CDR2 SMNVEV (reference sequence). V was cut by 4 bases and J by 14 bases, with 12 bases left in between. CDR3 residues: CASSYGGKALHF. CDR3 nucleotide sequence: TGTGCCAGCAGTTACGGGGGTAAGGCCCTCCACTTT.

The gene calls are TRBV6-2 or TRBV6-3 and TRBJ1-6; D is ambiguous. Trimming cost V 2 bases and J 9 bases, with 5 bases left between them. The germline V gene has CDR1 MNHEY and CDR2 SVGEGT. This CDR3 is built from 12 residues. DNA of the CDR3: TGTGCCAGCAGTTACGTAGTTTCACCCCTCCACTTT. Translation gives CASSYVVSPLHF.

There are a few counts of this clone. The chain carries TRBV28 and TRBJ2-1; 7 bases map to TRBD2. The germline gives CDR1 MDHEN, CDR2 SYDVKM. The CDR3 length is 15 residues. The trim removed 3 bases at V and 3 bases at J, leaving 5 bases unmatched. CDR3 DNA: TGTGCCAGCAGTTTTGCGAGCGGGGACTACAATGAGCAGTTCTTC. Its protein product is CASSFASGDYNEQFF.

This rearrangement joins TRBV11-1 to TRBJ1-1; 8 bases match TRBD1. CDR1 SGHAT and CDR2 FQDESV come from the germline V gene (reference sequence). This CDR3 region has 16 residues. The V segment lost 4 bases and the J segment 3 bases; nucleotides outside the gene matches: 10. The CDR3 coding sequence is TGTGCCAGCAGCTATCACCCAGGGGGCCGTGACACTGAAGCTTTCTTT. It encodes CASSYHPGGRDTEAFF.